Below, 30 T cell receptor beta chains from the same sample are listed, as sequenced in a study of blood T cell repertoires in COVID-19. Data came from immunoSEQ multiplex PCR; TCRdb stores just in-frame clones and leaves some out. The sample carries around 200,000 clones, approximately 90% recorded once. The sample comprised PBMCs or T cells enriched from blood (not recorded which). Source of these receptors: a man between 18 and 35 years old with acute COVID-19.

This rearrangement joins TRBV4-1 to TRBJ2-2; D unclear. V lost 3 bases and J 7 bases, leaving 6 bases between the germline ends. This CDR3 region has 12 residues. Germline V gives CDR1 MGHRA, CDR2 YSYEKL. CDR3: CASSHPGGELFF. Here the CDR3 DNA reads TGCGCCAGCAGCCACCCCGGCGGGGAGCTGTTTTTT.

The genes are TRBV7-8 and TRBJ1-5; 8 bases agree with TRBD1. Germline V lookup: CDR1 SGHVS, CDR2 FQNEAQ. Trimming at V came to 5 bases and at J to 0 bases, leaving 3 bases not matched to a gene. The CDR3 is 15 residues long. The CDR3 nucleotides read TGTGCCAGCAGCGGACAGGGTATTAGCAATCAGCCCCAGCATTTT. Amino acids: CASSGQGISNQPQHF.

The V and J genes are TRBV19 and TRBJ1-1; 7 positions match TRBD1. The V and J ends lost 0 bases and 6 bases, in that order; junction bases with no gene match: 7. In germline, CDR1 is LNHDA, CDR2 SQIVND (reference sequence). The length of the CDR3 is 15 residues. CDR3 coding DNA: TGTGCCAGTAGTATAGACCCGACAGGGTGGTCTGAAGCTTTCTTT. This codes for CASSIDPTGWSEAFF.

This clone was seen once. The chain joins TRBV4-3 to TRBJ2-2; tentatively, D is TRBD1 (5 bases). The ends were cut back, 4 bases at V and 7 bases at J, with 19 bases in the middle. There are 16 residues in the CDR3. Germline CDR1 LGHNA, CDR2 YSLEER. The CDR3 protein is CASSPPGQGSGGELFF. The DNA for the CDR3 is TGCGCCAGCAGCCCCCCCGGCCAGGGAAGTGGCGGGGAGCTGTTTTTT.

The CDR3 nucleotides read TGTGCCAGCAGTTTCGGGGGGGGAGATACGCAGTATTTT. Translated: CASSFGGGDTQYF. V and J are TRBV6-5 and TRBJ2-3; 8 bases map to TRBD2. Germline V gene sequence: CDR1 MNHEY, CDR2 SVGAGI. The J segment lost 5 bases and the V segment lost 4 bases, leaving 2 bases of the junction unmatched. The CDR3 runs 13 residues.

V usage is TRBV30 and J usage is TRBJ1-4, with D possibly being TRBD1 (5 bases). This CDR3 comprises 13 residues. Trimming shortened V by 2 bases and J by 4 bases, and 8 bases separated the two germline ends. In germline, CDR1 is GTSNPN, CDR2 SVGIG (reference sequence). The CDR3 coding sequence is TGTGCCTGGAGTTCCCAGGGTAATGAAAAACTGTTTTTT. Translating it yields CAWSSQGNEKLFF.

The V call is TRBV6-4, the J call TRBJ1-1; D gene uncertain. This CDR3 region has 13 residues. The V gene lost 3 bases and the J gene lost 3 bases, with 8 bases spanning the gap. CDR1 is MRHNA and CDR2 is SNTAGT in the germline V gene. This chain's CDR3 is CASSDGQYTEAFF. As DNA, the CDR3 is TGTGCCAGCAGTGATGGCCAGTACACTGAAGCTTTCTTT.

The chain uses TRBV27 and TRBJ2-7, with D hard to call. Germline-derived CDR1 and CDR2 are MNHEY and SMNVEV (reference sequence). The length of the CDR3 is 12 residues. The ends were cut back, 5 bases at V and 0 bases at J, with 5 bases in the middle. The CDR3 protein is CASSPNSYEQYF. The DNA for the CDR3 is TGTGCCAGCAGTCCCAACTCCTACGAGCAGTACTTC.

The gene calls are TRBV29-1 and TRBJ1-1, with TRBD1 as a possible D gene (5 bases). Germline V gene data show CDR1 as SQVTM and CDR2 as ANQGSEA. This CDR3 spans 13 amino acids. Trimming stripped 7 bases from V and 1 base from J, with 13 bases between. In nucleotides, the CDR3 is TGCAGCGCCCGCGGGGGTCAGAACACTGAAGCTTTCTTT. It yields the protein CSARGGQNTEAFF.

This clone has a single count. The CDR3 DNA follows: TGTGCCAGTAGTGGTGGGATAGCGGGATTGGCCGGGGAGCTGTTTTTT. Its translation is CASSGGIAGLAGELFF. This chain links TRBV19 with TRBJ2-2; 8 bases fit TRBD2. The ends lost 5 bases at V and 6 bases at J; junction bases unmatched: 11. Germline V gene data show CDR1 as LNHDA and CDR2 as SQIVND (reference sequence). This CDR3 spans 16 amino acids.

The rearrangement links TRBV7-2 to TRBJ1-4; D unclear. Trimming pared 5 bases from V and 6 bases from J, leaving 22 bases between. The CDR3 runs 17 residues. CDR1 SGHTA and CDR2 FQGNSA come from the germline V gene. The CDR3 loop reads CASSPLEGWPKDEKLFF. CDR3 bases: TGTGCCAGCAGCCCCCTAGAGGGTTGGCCTAAGGATGAAAAACTGTTTTTT.

The rearrangement links TRBV5-8 to TRBJ2-7; D is ambiguous. Trimming shortened V by 4 bases and J by 3 bases, and 5 bases separated the two germline ends. The CDR3 is 11 amino acids. CDR1 and CDR2 from the germline V gene are SGHTS and YDEGEE. The DNA of the CDR3 is TGTGCCAGCAGCGACATCTACGAGCAGTACTTC. It yields the protein CASSDIYEQYF.

The chain uses TRBV9 and TRBJ2-1, with 10 bases lining up with TRBD2. CDR1 is SGDLS and CDR2 is YYNGEE in the germline V gene. The CDR3 is 14 amino acids. With V trimmed by 4 bases and J by 5 bases, 3 bases remained unmatched. CDR3 loop: CASSLGTSDNEQFF. In DNA form, the CDR3 reads TGTGCCAGCAGCTTAGGGACTAGCGACAATGAGCAGTTCTTC.

The chain has TRBV2 and TRBJ2-3, with 10 positions matching TRBD1. The CDR3 is 15 amino acids. The ends lost 8 bases at V and 3 bases at J; junction bases unmatched: 8. Germline V gene lookup returns CDR1 SNHLY and CDR2 FYNNEI. The CDR3 DNA sequence: TGTGCCAGCGGCGACAGGGGGCTAGGTACAGATACGCAGTATTTT. Residues: CASGDRGLGTDTQYF.

J is TRBJ1-1 and V is TRBV28; tentatively, D is TRBD1 (5 bases). Trimming removed 5 bases at V and 2 bases at J, with 15 bases between. This CDR3 has 15 residues. Looked up from germline, CDR1 is MDHEN and CDR2 is SYDVKM. CDR3 protein: CASSVEGQGNTEAFF. The DNA of the CDR3 is TGTGCCAGCAGTGTGGAGGGGCAGGGCAACACTGAAGCTTTCTTT.

This clone was recorded once. The genes are TRBV5-6 and TRBJ2-7; perhaps TRBD2 as D (6 bases). CDR1 is SGHDT and CDR2 is YYEEEE in the germline V gene. The CDR3 contains 12 residues. The V and J ends lost 4 bases and 7 bases respectively, with 12 bases between them. CDR3 residues: CASSRGRGEQYF. The DNA for the CDR3 is TGTGCCAGCAGCCGGGGACGGGGGGAGCAGTACTTC. Looking up the rest from reference TRBV5-6 and TRBJ2-7 gives the full variable domain: DAGVTQSPTHLIKTRGQQVTLRCSPKSGHDTVSWYQQALGQGPQFIFQYYEEEERQRGNFPDRFSGHQFPNYSSELNVNALLLGDSALYLCASSRGRGEQYFGPGTRLTVT.

The chain joins TRBV7-2 to TRBJ2-1; 11 nucleotides align to TRBD2. The germline V gene has CDR1 SGHTA and CDR2 FQGNSA. Losses at the gene ends were 5 bases for V and 6 bases for J; bases not matched to a gene: 9. CDR3 size: 16 residues. CDR3 region: CASSARLAGKRNEQFF. CDR3 in DNA: TGTGCCAGCAGCGCCAGACTAGCGGGAAAGCGCAATGAGCAGTTCTTC. Full variable domain (outside the CDR3, taken from reference TRBV7-2 and TRBJ2-1): GAGVSQSPSNKVTEKGKDVELRCDPISGHTALYWYRQSLGQGLEFLIYFQGNSAPDKSGLPSDRFSAERTGGSVSTLTIQRTQQEDSAVYLCASSARLAGKRNEQFFGPGTRLTVL.

The chain joins TRBV25-1 to TRBJ2-1, with 7 positions matching TRBD2. With V trimmed by 8 bases and J by 7 bases, 11 bases remained unmatched. CDR3 size: 14 residues. The germline V gene encodes CDR1 MGHDK and CDR2 SYGVNS. CDR3 bases: TGTGCCAGCTTCAGCGGGAAGTCTTATAATGAGCAGTTCTTC. Translated: CASFSGKSYNEQFF.

This chain connects TRBV9 to TRBJ2-1; a possible D gene is TRBD2 (6 bases). Trimming removed 4 bases from V and 4 bases from J, with 15 bases in between. Germline values: CDR1 SGDLS, CDR2 YYNGEE. This CDR3 comprises 15 residues. The CDR3 spells CASSYTSLGYNEQFF. CDR3 nucleotides: TGTGCCAGCAGCTATACTAGCTTGGGATACAATGAGCAGTTCTTC.

This chain links TRBV24-1 with TRBJ2-3, with 9 nucleotides matching TRBD2. This CDR3 is built from 16 residues. The V segment lost 3 bases and the J segment 1 base; nucleotides outside the gene matches: 4. Germline CDR1 is KGHDR and CDR2 is SFDVKD. Here the CDR3 reads CATSDAASGGTDTQYF. Written as DNA, the CDR3 is TGTGCCACCAGTGATGCCGCTAGCGGGGGCACAGATACGCAGTATTTT.

This chain connects TRBV14 to TRBJ1-6; 9 bases line up with TRBD1. This CDR3 has 14 amino acids. Germline lookup yields CDR1 SGHDN and CDR2 FVKESK. The junction had 4 bases not matched to a gene; V was cut back by 4 bases and J by 9 bases. In DNA form, the CDR3 reads TGTGCCAGCAGCCGGTTACAGGGGGCTTCACCCCTCCACTTT. This translates into CASSRLQGASPLHF. Looking up the rest from reference TRBV14 and TRBJ1-6 gives the full variable domain: EAGVTQFPSHSVIEKGQTVTLRCDPISGHDNLYWYRRVMGKEIKFLLHFVKESKQDESGMPNNRFLAERTGGTYSTLKVQPAELEDSGVYFCASSRLQGASPLHFGNGTRLTVT.

This chain joins TRBV30 and TRBJ2-7; weak D call: TRBD1 (6 bases). Germline V gives CDR1 GTSNPN, CDR2 SVGIG (reference sequence). The CDR3 loop spans 13 amino acids. V lost 1 base and J 3 bases, leaving 10 bases between the germline ends. CDR3 DNA sequence: TGTGCCTGGAGTGCAGGGGATCACTACGAGCAGTACTTC. As protein: CAWSAGDHYEQYF.

This chain connects TRBV24-1 to TRBJ2-2; 9 nucleotides match TRBD1. The V and J ends lost 3 bases and 6 bases, in that order; junction bases with no gene match: 1. The CDR3 extends over 14 amino acids. The germline gives CDR1 KGHDR, CDR2 SFDVKD. The CDR3: CATSDTGGPGELFF. CDR3 in DNA: TGTGCCACCAGTGATACAGGGGGCCCCGGGGAGCTGTTTTTT.

The chain joins TRBV28 to TRBJ2-1, with TRBD2 matching 7 bases. The CDR3 is 14 residues long. V lost 10 bases and J lost 0; bases outside the gene matches: 6. From germline, CDR1 is MDHEN and CDR2 SYDVKM. Written as DNA, the CDR3 is TGTGCCACTAGCGGCCCTCGCTCCTACAATGAGCAGTTCTTC. Its translation: CATSGPRSYNEQFF. The entire variable domain, with the rest obtained from reference TRBV28 and TRBJ2-1, is as follows: DVKVTQSSRYLVKRTGEKVFLECVQDMDHENMFWYRQDPGLGLRLIYFSYDVKMKEKGDIPEGYSVSREKKERFSLILESASTNQTSMYLCATSGPRSYNEQFFGPGTRLTVL.

V and J are TRBV10-3 and TRBJ2-1, with TRBD1 identical over 9 bases. This CDR3 region has 18 residues. In germline, CDR1 is ENHRY, CDR2 SYGVKD. V lost 2 bases, J lost 7 bases, and 15 bases stayed unmatched. The DNA for the CDR3 is TGTGCCATCAGTGAGACACACACAACCGGGACAGGGTTTAATGAGCAGTTCTTC. Residues: CAISETHTTGTGFNEQFF.

This chain joins TRBV3-1 (or the pseudogene TRBV3-2) and TRBJ1-2, with 8 bases matching TRBD1. Looked up from germline, CDR1 is LGHDT and CDR2 is YNNKEL (reference sequence). V shed 0 bases, J shed 7 bases, and the junction held 10 bases outside the gene matches. The CDR3 covers 16 residues. This CDR3 is CASSQDLAGGRGGYTF. CDR3 nucleotides: TGTGCCAGCAGCCAAGATTTGGCAGGGGGCAGGGGTGGCTACACCTTC.

The table lists this clone with a count of one. The J gene is TRBJ1-1, the V gene TRBV13, with 8 bases aligning to TRBD1. Trimming at V came to 2 bases and at J to 1 base, leaving 6 bases not matched to a gene. Germline V lookup: CDR1 PRHDT, CDR2 FYEKMQ (reference sequence). This CDR3 region has 16 residues. This CDR3 reads CASSLQGAGGNTEAFF. DNA of the CDR3: TGTGCCAGCAGCTTACAGGGGGCGGGTGGGAACACTGAAGCTTTCTTT.

J is TRBJ2-5 and V is TRBV29-1, with TRBD2 matching 12 bases. Germline V CDR1 and CDR2: SQVTM, ANQGSEA. With 6 bases clipped from V and 4 bases from J, the junction kept 9 bases outside the gene matches. The CDR3 is made up of 15 amino acids. CDR3 DNA: TGCAGCGTCGGAGCGACTAGCGGGAGTGGAGAGACCCAGTACTTC. This translates into CSVGATSGSGETQYF.

The CDR3 reads CASSRGQAYEQYF. The DNA for the CDR3 is TGTGCCAGCAGCCGGGGACAGGCCTACGAGCAGTACTTC. The chain uses TRBV7-8 and TRBJ2-7; 8 positions match TRBD1. V lost 5 bases to trimming and J lost 2 bases; unmatched junction nucleotides: 2. The germline gives CDR1 SGHVS, CDR2 FQNEAQ. The CDR3 is 13 amino acids.

In DNA form, the CDR3 reads TGTGCTAGTGGTTTGGTACTATCCGGGGTAAGTGACAATGAGCAGTTCTTC. The encoded protein is CASGLVLSGVSDNEQFF. The V gene is TRBV12-5, the J gene TRBJ2-1; possibly TRBD2 for D (5 bases). The CDR3 length is 17 residues. Trimming left V 0 bases short and J 5 bases short, with 17 bases between. The germline CDR1 and CDR2 sequences are LGHNT and FRNRAP.